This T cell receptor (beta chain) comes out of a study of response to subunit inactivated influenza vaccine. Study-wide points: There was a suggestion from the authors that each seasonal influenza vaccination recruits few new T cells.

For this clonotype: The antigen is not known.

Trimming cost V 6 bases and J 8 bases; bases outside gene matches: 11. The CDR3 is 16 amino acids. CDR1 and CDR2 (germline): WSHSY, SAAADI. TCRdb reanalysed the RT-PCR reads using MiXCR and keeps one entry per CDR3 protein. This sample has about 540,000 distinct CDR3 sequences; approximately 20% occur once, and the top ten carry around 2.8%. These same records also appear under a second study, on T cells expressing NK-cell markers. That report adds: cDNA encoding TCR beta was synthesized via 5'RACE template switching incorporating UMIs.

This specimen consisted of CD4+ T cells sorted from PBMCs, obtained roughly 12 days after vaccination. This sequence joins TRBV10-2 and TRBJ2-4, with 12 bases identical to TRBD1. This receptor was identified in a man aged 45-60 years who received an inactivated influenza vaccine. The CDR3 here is CASRGDRGLSADIQYF. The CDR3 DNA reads TGCGCCAGCAGGGGGGACAGGGGGCTTAGTGCGGACATTCAGTACTTC.